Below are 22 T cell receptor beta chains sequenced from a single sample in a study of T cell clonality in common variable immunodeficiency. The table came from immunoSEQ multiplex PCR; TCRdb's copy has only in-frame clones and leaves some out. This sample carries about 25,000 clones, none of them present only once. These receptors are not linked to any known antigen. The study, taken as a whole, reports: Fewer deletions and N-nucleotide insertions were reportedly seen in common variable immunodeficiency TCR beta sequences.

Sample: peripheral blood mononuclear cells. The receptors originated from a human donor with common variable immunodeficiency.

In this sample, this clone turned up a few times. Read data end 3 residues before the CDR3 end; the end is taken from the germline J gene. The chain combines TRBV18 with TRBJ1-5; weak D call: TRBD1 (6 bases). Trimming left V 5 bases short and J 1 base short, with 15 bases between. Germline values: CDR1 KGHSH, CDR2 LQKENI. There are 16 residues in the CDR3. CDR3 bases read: TGTGCCAGCTCAGCCTCACAGGGAAACAGCAATCAGCCC. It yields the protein CASSASQGNSNQP. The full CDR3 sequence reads CASSASQGNSNQPQHF. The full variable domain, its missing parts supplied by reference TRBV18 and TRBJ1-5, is NAGVMQNPRHLVRRRGQEARLRCSPMKGHSHVYWYRQLPEEGLKFMVYLQKENIIDESGMPKERFSAEFPKEGPSILRIQQVVRGDSAAYFCASSASQGNSNQPQHFGDGTRLSIL.

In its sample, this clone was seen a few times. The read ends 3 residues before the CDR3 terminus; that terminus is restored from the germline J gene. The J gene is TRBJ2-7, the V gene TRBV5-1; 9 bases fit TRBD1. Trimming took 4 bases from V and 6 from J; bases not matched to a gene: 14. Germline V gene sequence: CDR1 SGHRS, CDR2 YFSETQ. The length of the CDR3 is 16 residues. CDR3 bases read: TGCGCCAGCAGCGAGATGCAATGGACAGGGGTTGCCGAG. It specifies CASSEMQWTGVAE. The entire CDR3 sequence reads CASSEMQWTGVAEQYF.

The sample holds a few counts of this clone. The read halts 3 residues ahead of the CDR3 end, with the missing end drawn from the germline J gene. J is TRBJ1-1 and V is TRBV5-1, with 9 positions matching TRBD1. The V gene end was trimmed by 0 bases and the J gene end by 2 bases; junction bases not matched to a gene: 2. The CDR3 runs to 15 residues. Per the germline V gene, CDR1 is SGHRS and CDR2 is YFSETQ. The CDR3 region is CASSLGTGANTEAFF. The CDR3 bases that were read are TGCGCCAGCAGCTTGGGGACAGGGGCTAACACTGAA.

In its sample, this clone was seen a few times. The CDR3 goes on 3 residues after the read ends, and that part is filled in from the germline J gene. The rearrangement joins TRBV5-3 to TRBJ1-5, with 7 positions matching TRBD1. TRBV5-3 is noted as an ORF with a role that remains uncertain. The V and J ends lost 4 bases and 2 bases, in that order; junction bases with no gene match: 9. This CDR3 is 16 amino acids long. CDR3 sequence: CARSTQDRVGNQPQHF. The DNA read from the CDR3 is TGTGCCAGAAGCACCCAAGACAGGGTTGGCAATCAGCCC.

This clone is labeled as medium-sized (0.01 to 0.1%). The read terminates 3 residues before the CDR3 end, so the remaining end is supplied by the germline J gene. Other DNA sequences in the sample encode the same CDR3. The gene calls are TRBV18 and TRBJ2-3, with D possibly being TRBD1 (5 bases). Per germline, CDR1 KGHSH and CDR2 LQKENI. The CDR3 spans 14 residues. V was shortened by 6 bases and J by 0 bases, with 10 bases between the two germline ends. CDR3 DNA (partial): TGTGCCAGCTCTTGGGGCACTAGCACAGATACG. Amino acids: CASSWGTSTDT. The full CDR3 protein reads CASSWGTSTDTQYF.

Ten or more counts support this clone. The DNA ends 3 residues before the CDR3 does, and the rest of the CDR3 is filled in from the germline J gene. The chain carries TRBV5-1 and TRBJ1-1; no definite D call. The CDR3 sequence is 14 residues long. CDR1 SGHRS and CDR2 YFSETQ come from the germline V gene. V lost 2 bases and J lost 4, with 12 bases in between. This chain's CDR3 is CASSFGVRGTEAFF. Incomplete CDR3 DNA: TGCGCCAGCAGCTTTGGTGTCCGGGGCACTGAA.

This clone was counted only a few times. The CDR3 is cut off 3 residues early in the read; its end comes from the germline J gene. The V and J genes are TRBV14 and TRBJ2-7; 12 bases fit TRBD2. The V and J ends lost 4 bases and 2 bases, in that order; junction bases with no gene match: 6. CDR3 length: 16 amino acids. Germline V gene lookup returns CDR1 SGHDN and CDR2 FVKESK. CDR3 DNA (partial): TGTGCCAGCAGCCGAGGACTAGCGGGGCTCACCTACGAG. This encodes CASSRGLAGLTYE. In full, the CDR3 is CASSRGLAGLTYEQYF.

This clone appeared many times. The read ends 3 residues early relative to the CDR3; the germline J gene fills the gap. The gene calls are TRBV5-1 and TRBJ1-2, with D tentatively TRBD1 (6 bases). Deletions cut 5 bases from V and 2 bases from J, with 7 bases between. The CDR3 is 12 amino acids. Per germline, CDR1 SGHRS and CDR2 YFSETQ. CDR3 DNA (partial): TGCGCCAGCAGTGGACAGAACTATGGC. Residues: CASSGQNYG. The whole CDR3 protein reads CASSGQNYGYTF.

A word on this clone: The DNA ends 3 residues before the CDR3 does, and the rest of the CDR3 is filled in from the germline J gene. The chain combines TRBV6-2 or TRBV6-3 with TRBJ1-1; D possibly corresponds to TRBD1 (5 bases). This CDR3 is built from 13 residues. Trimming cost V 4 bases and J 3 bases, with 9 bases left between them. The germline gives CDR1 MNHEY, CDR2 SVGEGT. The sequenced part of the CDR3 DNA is TGTGCCAGCAGTTTCGACAGAGACACTGAA. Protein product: CASSFDRDTE. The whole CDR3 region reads CASSFDRDTEAFF.

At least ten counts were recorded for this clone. The covered CDR3 bases are TGTGCCAGCAGGGCAGGGGAGGGCTCTGGGGCCAACGTC. The encoded protein is CASRAGEGSGANV. The CDR3 as a whole reads CASRAGEGSGANVLTF. The genes are TRBV2 and TRBJ2-6, with TRBD2 as a possible D gene (7 bases). The read gets to within 3 residues of the CDR3 end, and the germline J gene fills in the rest. Looked up from germline, CDR1 is SNHLY and CDR2 is FYNNEI. V dropped 6 bases and J dropped 0 bases, with 12 bases sitting between them. This CDR3 is built from 16 residues.

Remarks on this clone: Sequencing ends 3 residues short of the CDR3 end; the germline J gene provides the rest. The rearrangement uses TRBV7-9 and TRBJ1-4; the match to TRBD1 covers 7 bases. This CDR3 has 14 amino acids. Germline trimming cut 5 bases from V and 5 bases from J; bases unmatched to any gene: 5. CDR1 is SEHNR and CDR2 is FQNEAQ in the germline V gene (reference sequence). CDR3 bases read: TGTGCCAGCAGCCCGGGACAGATAAATGAAAAA. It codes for CASSPGQINEK. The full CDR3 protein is CASSPGQINEKLFF.

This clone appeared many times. The sequenced part of the CDR3 DNA is TGCAGTGCTAGAGAGGACCTGTGGGGGACTAGCGGGAAAAACATT. It yields the protein CSAREDLWGTSGKNI. The whole CDR3 sequence is CSAREDLWGTSGKNIQYF. This chain connects TRBV20-1 to TRBJ2-4; 12 bases align to TRBD2. With the read ending 3 residues before the CDR3 end, the germline J gene is used to fill in that end. This CDR3 region has 18 residues. The germline gives CDR1 DFQATT, CDR2 SNEGSKA (reference sequence). Losses at the gene ends were 0 bases for V and 4 bases for J; bases not matched to a gene: 10.

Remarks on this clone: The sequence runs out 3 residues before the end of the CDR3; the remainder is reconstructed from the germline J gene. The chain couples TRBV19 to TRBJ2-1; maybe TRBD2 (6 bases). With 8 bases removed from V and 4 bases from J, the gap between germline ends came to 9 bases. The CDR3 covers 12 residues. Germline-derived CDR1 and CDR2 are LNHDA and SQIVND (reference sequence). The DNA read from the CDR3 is TGTGCCAGTGGGGCGGGGTACAATGAG. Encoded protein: CASGAGYNE. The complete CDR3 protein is CASGAGYNEQFF.

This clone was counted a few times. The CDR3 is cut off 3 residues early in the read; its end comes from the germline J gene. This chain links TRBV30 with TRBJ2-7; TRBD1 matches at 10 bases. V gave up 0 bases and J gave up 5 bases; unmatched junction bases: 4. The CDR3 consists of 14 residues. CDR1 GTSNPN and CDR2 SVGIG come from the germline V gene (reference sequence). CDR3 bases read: TGTGCCTGGAGTGTAGAGACAGGGGGCCACGAG. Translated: CAWSVETGGHE. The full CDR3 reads CAWSVETGGHEQYF.

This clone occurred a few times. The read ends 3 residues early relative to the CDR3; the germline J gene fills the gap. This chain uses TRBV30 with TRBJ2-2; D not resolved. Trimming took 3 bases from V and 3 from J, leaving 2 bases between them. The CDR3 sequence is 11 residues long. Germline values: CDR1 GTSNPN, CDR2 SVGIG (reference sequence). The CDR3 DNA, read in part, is TGTGCCTGGAGCGACACCGGGGAG. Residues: CAWSDTGE. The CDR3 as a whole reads CAWSDTGELFF.

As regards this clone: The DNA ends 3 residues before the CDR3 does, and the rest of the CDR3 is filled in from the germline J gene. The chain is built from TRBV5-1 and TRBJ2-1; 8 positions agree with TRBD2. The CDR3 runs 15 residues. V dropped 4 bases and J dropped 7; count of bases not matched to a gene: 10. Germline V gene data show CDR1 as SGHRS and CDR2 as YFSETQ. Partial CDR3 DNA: TGCGCCAGCAGCCCGCCCCCGCGGGAGGTGAATGAG. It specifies CASSPPPREVNE. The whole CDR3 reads CASSPPPREVNEQFF. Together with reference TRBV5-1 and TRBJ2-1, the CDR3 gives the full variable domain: KAGVTQTPRYLIKTRGQQVTLSCSPISGHRSVSWYQQTPGQGLQFLFEYFSETQRNKGNFPGRFSGRQFSNSRSEMNVSTLELGDSALYLCASSPPPREVNEQFFGPGTRLTVL.

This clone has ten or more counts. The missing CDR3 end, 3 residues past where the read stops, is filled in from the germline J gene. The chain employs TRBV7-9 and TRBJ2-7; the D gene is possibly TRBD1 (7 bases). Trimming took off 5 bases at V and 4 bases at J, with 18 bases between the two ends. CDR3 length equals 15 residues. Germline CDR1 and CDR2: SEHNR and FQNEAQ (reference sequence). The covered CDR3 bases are TGTGCCAGCAGCACCGGAGGGACGGGACAGTACGAG. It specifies CASSTGGTGQYE. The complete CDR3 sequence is CASSTGGTGQYEQYF.

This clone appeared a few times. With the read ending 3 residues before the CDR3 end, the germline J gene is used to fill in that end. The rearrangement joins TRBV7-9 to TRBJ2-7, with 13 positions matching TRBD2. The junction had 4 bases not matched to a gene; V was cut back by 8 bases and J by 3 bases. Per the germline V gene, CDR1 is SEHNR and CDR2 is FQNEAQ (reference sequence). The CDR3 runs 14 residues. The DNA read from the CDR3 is TGTGCCAGCCGGACTAGCGGGAGTAGCTACGAG. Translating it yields CASRTSGSSYE. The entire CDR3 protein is CASRTSGSSYEQYF.

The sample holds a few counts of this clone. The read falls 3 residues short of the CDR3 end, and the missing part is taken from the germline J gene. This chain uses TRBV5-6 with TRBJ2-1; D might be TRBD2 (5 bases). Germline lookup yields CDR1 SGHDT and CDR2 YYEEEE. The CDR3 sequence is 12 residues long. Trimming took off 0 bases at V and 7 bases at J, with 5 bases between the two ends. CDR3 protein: CASSLAGNEQFF. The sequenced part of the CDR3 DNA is TGTGCCAGCAGCTTGGCGGGGAATGAG.

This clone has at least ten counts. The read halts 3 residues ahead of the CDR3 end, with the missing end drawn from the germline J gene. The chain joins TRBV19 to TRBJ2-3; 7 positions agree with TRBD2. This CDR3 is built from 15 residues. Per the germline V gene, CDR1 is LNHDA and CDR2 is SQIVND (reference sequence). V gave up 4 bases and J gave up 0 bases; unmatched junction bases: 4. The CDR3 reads CASSSLAVSTDTQYF. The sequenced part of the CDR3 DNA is TGTGCCAGTAGTAGCCTAGCGGTTAGCACAGATACG.

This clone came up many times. The part of the CDR3 DNA that was read is TGCGCCAGCAGCTTGGATCGACAGTACCTGGGAGGC. Encoded protein: CASSLDRQYLGG. The entire CDR3 sequence reads CASSLDRQYLGGYTF. The V and J genes are TRBV5-1 and TRBJ1-2; a possible D gene is TRBD1 (5 bases). The CDR3 end is not reached by the read, which stops 3 residues before it; the germline J gene fills it in. The length of the CDR3 is 15 residues. Germline CDR1 is SGHRS and CDR2 is YFSETQ.

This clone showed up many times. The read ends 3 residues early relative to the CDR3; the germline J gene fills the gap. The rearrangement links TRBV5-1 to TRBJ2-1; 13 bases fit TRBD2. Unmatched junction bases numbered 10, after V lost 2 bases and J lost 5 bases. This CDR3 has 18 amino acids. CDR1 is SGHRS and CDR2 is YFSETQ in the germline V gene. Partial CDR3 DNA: TGCGCCAGCAGCTTTAAATTTGGGACTAGCGGGACCCACAATGAG. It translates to CASSFKFGTSGTHNE. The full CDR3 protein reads CASSFKFGTSGTHNEQFF.